These T cell receptor beta chains were read from a single sample in a study of control samples from healthy donors and cancer patients. Sequencing was performed with immunoSEQ multiplex PCR; in TCRdb, only in-frame clones are kept and a portion is missing. This table has fewer than 100,000 clones, about 88% appearing once. The source material was blood. These receptor sequences come from a woman aged 45 to 65 in good health. The CDR3 runs from the conserved cysteine through the conserved F or W. Each record gives: J gene, clone size, D gene, CDR3 length, V gene, CDR3 DNA, CDR3 protein. The D gene is left open where the match is weak. Where a row states a size, it is once, few, many or the class of an expanded clone; other rows omit it.

TRBJ1-2 NA NA 16 TRBV2 TGTGCCAGCAGTGAATGGCAGCTAAGAATTAACTATGGCTACACCTTC CASSEWQLRINYGYTF
TRBJ1-2 NA TRBD1 16 TRBV5-6 TGTGCCAGCAGCTTAGGGACAGGGCCTAATCGACATGGCTACACCTTC CASSLGTGPNRHGYTF
TRBJ1-4 NA NA 10 TRBV25-1 TGTGCCAGCAGGGATGAAAAACTGTTTTTT CASRDEKLFF
TRBJ2-7 NA NA 16 TRBV4-2 TGTGCCAGCAGCCGTAGTACGGATTCCCTGGGGTACGAGCAGTACTTC CASSRSTDSLGYEQYF
TRBJ1-1 once NA 13 TRBV2 TGTGCCGGAACCTCCGGGTCAAAGTCGCGAGCTTTCTTT CAGTSGSKSRAFF
TRBJ1-1 NA NA 12 TRBV5-1 TGCGCCAGCACCGGTTTGAACACTGAAGCTTTCTTT CASTGLNTEAFF
TRBJ1-5 few TRBD1 14 TRBV19 TGTGCCAGTAGTATCGACAGGGAGAATCAGCCCCAGCATTTT CASSIDRENQPQHF
TRBJ2-1 NA NA 14 TRBV14 TGTGCCAGCAGCCATTTACAGTGGCAGGATGAGCAGTTCTTC CASSHLQWQDEQFF
TRBJ1-2 NA TRBD1 14 TRBV4-1 TGCGCCAGCAGCCAAGCACTGACAGGGGGCGGCTACACCTTC CASSQALTGGGYTF
TRBJ2-7 NA NA 14 TRBV5-1 TGCGCCAGCAGCTTGGGAGGGAAATCCTACGAGCAGTACTTC CASSLGGKSYEQYF
TRBJ2-3 NA TRBD2 15 TRBV10-3 TGTGCCATCACCGGGGGGGGTGATAATACAGATACGCAGTATTTT CAITGGGDNTDTQYF
TRBJ1-3 NA NA 13 TRBV20-1 TGCAGTGCTAGTAAGGGGCTTTGGGACACCATATATTTT CSASKGLWDTIYF
TRBJ2-3 NA NA 15 TRBV4-1 TGCGCCAGCAGCCAAGAACCGGGGGGCACAGATACGCAGTATTTT CASSQEPGGTDTQYF
TRBJ2-7 NA NA 14 TRBV30 TGTGCCTGGAGTGTACTTATTCCATCGGGGGAGCAGTACTTC CAWSVLIPSGEQYF
TRBJ2-7 NA NA 18 TRBV21-1 TGTGCCAGCACCATCACTAGAAATCTAGCGGGGGCCCTCTACGAGCAGTACTTC CASTITRNLAGALYEQYF
TRBJ2-6 NA NA 18 TRBV2 TGTGCCAGCAGTGCGGTAGGGGGGGACACCTCTGGGGCCAACGTCCTGACTTTC CASSAVGGDTSGANVLTF
TRBJ1-6 many NA 12 TRBV4-1 TGCGCCAGCAGCGAGTTTGATTCACCCCTCCACTTT CASSEFDSPLHF
TRBJ1-2 NA NA 13 TRBV12-3/TRBV12-4 TGTGCCAGCAGTTTAGAGGGCGGCTATGGCTACACCTTC CASSLEGGYGYTF
TRBJ2-1 NA NA 15 TRBV6-5 TGTGCCAGCAGTACTATCAGCGCGGCCTACAATGAGCAGTTCTTC CASSTISAAYNEQFF
TRBJ2-1 NA TRBD2 15 TRBV2 TGTGCCAGCGCTCCAAAGCGGGGGGGCTACAATGAGCAGTTCTTC CASAPKRGGYNEQFF
TRBJ2-5 NA NA 15 TRBV24-1 TGTGCCACCAGTGAGGGGGGACAGATTGTAGAGACCCAGTACTTC CATSEGGQIVETQYF
TRBJ2-5 NA NA 14 TRBV5-4 TGTGCCAGCAGCAGATCCGGTGGAGAGGAGACCCAGTACTTC CASSRSGGEETQYF
TRBJ2-7 NA NA 14 TRBV11-2 TGTGCCAGCAGCTTACCCTACAGGTTGGACGAGCAGTACTTC CASSLPYRLDEQYF
TRBJ1-2 NA NA 12 TRBV2 TGTGCCAGCAGCGAAGGGGGGGCGGGCTACACCTTC CASSEGGAGYTF
TRBJ1-6 NA NA 14 TRBV30 TGTGCCTGGAGTGTATGGCAGGGCGATTCACCCCTCCACTTT CAWSVWQGDSPLHF
TRBJ2-1 NA NA 15 TRBV7-2 TGTGCCAGCAGCCCCGGCGGGATTGGGTACAATGAGCAGTTCTTC CASSPGGIGYNEQFF
TRBJ2-3 few NA 13 TRBV5-1 TGCGCCAGCAGGAGGGACAGCACAGATACGCAGTATTTT CASRRDSTDTQYF
TRBJ2-3 NA TRBD2 14 TRBV27 TGTGCCAGCAGACTAGCGGGGCCCGAGGATACGCAGTATTTT CASRLAGPEDTQYF
TRBJ2-7 NA NA 14 TRBV5-1 TGCGCCAGCAGCTTGGCGGGGTCTCTCTACGAGCAGTACTTC CASSLAGSLYEQYF
TRBJ2-2 NA NA 14 TRBV2 TGTGCCAGCATTGTCCGAGGAGGGACCGGGGAGCTGTTTTTT CASIVRGGTGELFF
TRBJ1-5 NA TRBD1 14 TRBV29-1 TGCAGCGTTTCTGGGACAGGGCCTTATCAGCCCCAGCATTTT CSVSGTGPYQPQHF
TRBJ1-5 NA NA 15 TRBV10-3 TGTGCCATCAGTGAGTCCGCAGGCCTCAATCAGCCCCAGCATTTT CAISESAGLNQPQHF
TRBJ2-1 NA NA 11 TRBV4-1 TGCGCCAGCAGCCAAGATAGCCTGCAGTTCTTC CASSQDSLQFF
TRBJ1-5 NA NA 12 TRBV12-3/TRBV12-4 TGTGCCAGCAGTTTGGGAGGCCAGCCCCAGCATTTT CASSLGGQPQHF
TRBJ2-7 NA NA 16 TRBV3-1/TRBV3-2 TGTGCCAGCAGCCACGGCAATTTCGGACCGGTCCGGGAGCAGTACTTC CASSHGNFGPVREQYF
TRBJ2-3 NA NA 11 TRBV19 TGTGCCAGTAGTATTACAGATACGCAGTATTTT CASSITDTQYF
TRBJ1-3 NA NA 13 TRBV3-1/TRBV3-2 TGTGCCAGCAAGGAGCAGGGGGGAAACACCATATATTTT CASKEQGGNTIYF
TRBJ1-2 few NA 11 TRBV12-3/TRBV12-4 TGTGCCAGCAGTTTGAGATATGGCTACACCTTC CASSLRYGYTF
TRBJ1-2 NA TRBD1 16 TRBV5-1 TGCGCCAGCAGCCGGACAGGGGAATCCATGGGGGGGGGCTACACCTTC CASSRTGESMGGGYTF
TRBJ2-7 NA NA 15 TRBV30 TGTGCCTGGACCACCCAACAGGGTCGAGGGTACGAGCAGTACTTC CAWTTQQGRGYEQYF
TRBJ2-1 NA NA 17 TRBV6-1 TGTGCCAGCAGTGAGCGAAAGGGGGGGGGCTTCCGCAATGAGCAGTTCTTC CASSERKGGGFRNEQFF
TRBJ1-1 NA NA 11 TRBV20-1 TGCAGTCCTGGGACAAACACTGAAGCTTTCTTT CSPGTNTEAFF
TRBJ2-7 NA NA 12 TRBV7-9 TGTGCCAGCAGCCTAGCAGGTTCCGAGCAGTACTTC CASSLAGSEQYF
TRBJ2-7 NA NA 14 TRBV7-9 TGTGCCAGCAGCTTAGGTCACAGCGTTTACGAGCAGTACTTC CASSLGHSVYEQYF
TRBJ2-2 few NA 14 TRBV19 TGTGCGACACAGACCGCTTCGAACACCGGGGAGCTGTTTTTT CATQTASNTGELFF